This T cell receptor beta chain was captured in a study of T cell repertoires in cytomegalovirus infection. Across the study: Matching HLA type, along with CMV infection, was indicated by public TCR beta signatures.

TCRdb redid the calling of the reads with MiXCR, one entry per CDR3 protein. Of a few hundred thousand distinct CDR3 sequences listed, more than 20% are singletons. The ends lost 6 bases at V and 7 bases at J; junction bases unmatched: 8. Germline V gives CDR1 MNHNY, CDR2 SVGAGI (reference sequence). The CDR3 contains 13 residues. This clonotype has more than one count but fewer than ten. The antigen is not known. The study's findings and limits: Summed frequency of shared TCR beta families picked out CMV carriers who also had the relevant HLA.

The rearrangement links TRBV6-6 to TRBJ1-2; 7 bases line up with TRBD1. The TCR was taken from a human donor in good health (CMV status not recorded). Some clones in this sample may be carry-over from other donors' samples. Sequenced input: PBMCs. The DNA for the CDR3 is TGTGCCAGCAGCTACGACAGGGCGGGTGGCTACACCTTC. Its translation is CASSYDRAGGYTF.